The 7 T cell receptor beta chains listed next were all sequenced from one sample in a study of T cells in tumors and immune-related adverse events. Assay used: immunoSEQ multiplex PCR; TCRdb lists only in-frame clones, some missing. The profile shows roughly 20,000 clones, 85% to 95% of them singletons. Source: lymph node tissue, taken from a patient treated with anti-PD-1 therapy. The receptors were sampled from a female donor with metastatic renal cell carcinoma.

The chain is built from TRBV13 and TRBJ2-3; D unclear. The CDR3 loop spans 17 amino acids. Trimming stripped 1 base from V and 0 bases from J, with 14 bases between. CDR1 is PRHDT, CDR2 FYEKMQ, per germline (reference sequence). In DNA form, the CDR3 reads TGTGCCAGCAGCTTAGTAATGGCGAATCCTAGCACAGATACGCAGTATTTT. Its translation: CASSLVMANPSTDTQYF.

This clone has just a few counts. The chain couples TRBV6-6 to TRBJ1-1; the match to TRBD1 covers 9 bases. After removal of 6 bases from V and 6 bases from J, the junction contained 14 bases not matched to a gene. The CDR3 has 16 residues. CDR1 and CDR2 (germline): MNHNY, SVGAGI (reference sequence). The CDR3: CASSPPGQGTQPEAFF. DNA of the CDR3: TGTGCCAGCAGCCCCCCGGGACAGGGCACCCAGCCTGAAGCTTTCTTT.

This chain connects TRBV7-2 to TRBJ1-2, with D perhaps TRBD1 (6 bases). Germline V gene data show CDR1 as SGHTA and CDR2 as FQGNSA. The CDR3 sequence is 13 residues long. The germline V and J ends were trimmed by 4 bases and 8 bases, with 14 bases remaining between them. As DNA, the CDR3 is TGTGCCAGCAGCTCTCCGGGGGCGCGAGGCTACACCTTC. Translation gives CASSSPGARGYTF.

This clone was seen once. This chain links TRBV30 with TRBJ2-5; 9 nucleotides align to TRBD2. V was clipped by 1 base and J by 9 bases; unmatched bases: 6. Germline CDR1 and CDR2: GTSNPN and SVGIG (reference sequence). This CDR3 contains 13 residues. The CDR3 DNA is TGTGCCTGGAGTGGAGCGGGGGGAGGTTCCCAGTACTTC. Its protein is CAWSGAGGGSQYF.

This rearrangement joins TRBV19 to TRBJ2-3, with D tentatively TRBD1 or TRBD2 (5 bases each). Trimming stripped 4 bases from V and 1 base from J, with 9 bases between. The CDR3 totals 14 residues. Germline V gives CDR1 LNHDA, CDR2 SQIVND (reference sequence). CDR3 DNA sequence: TGTGCCAGTAGTAGGACACTAGGCACAGATACGCAGTATTTT. It yields the protein CASSRTLGTDTQYF.

The chain recombines TRBV4-1 with TRBJ2-1; 7 nucleotides align to TRBD1. J gave up 1 base and V 4 bases, and 4 bases lay outside the gene matches. CDR1 is MGHRA and CDR2 is YSYEKL in the germline V gene. This CDR3 comprises 15 residues. In DNA, the CDR3 is TGCGCCAGCAGCCGAGGGGGCTCATCCTACAATGAGCAGTTCTTC. Its protein is CASSRGGSSYNEQFF.

The chain uses TRBV5-1 and TRBJ1-4, with D possibly being TRBD1 (5 bases). This CDR3 has 15 amino acids. Trimming pared 0 bases from V and 5 bases from J, leaving 11 bases between. In germline, CDR1 is SGHRS, CDR2 YFSETQ. The CDR3 DNA follows: TGCGCCAGCAGCTTGGCCTGGGGCACGAATGAAAAACTGTTTTTT. Translating gives CASSLAWGTNEKLFF.